The rows below give T cell receptor beta chains drawn from one sample of a study of blood T cell repertoires in COVID-19. The table came from immunoSEQ multiplex PCR; TCRdb's copy has only in-frame clones and leaves some out. The data contain more than 95,000 clones, 86% of them singletons. Sequences were obtained from peripheral blood. The receptors were sampled from a human donor in a cohort sampled during active COVID-19. CDR3s include the opening cysteine and the closing phenylalanine or tryptophan. Each record gives: D gene, J gene, clone size, V gene, CDR3 DNA, CDR3 protein. A D gene is named only where the DNA matches it firmly. A row's size may be missing; if present it is once, few, many or a size class.

NA,TRBJ2-5,NA,TRBV7-8,TGTGCCAGCAGCTTAGCGCCGGGGTCAACTCAAGAGACCCAGTACTTC,CASSLAPGSTQETQYF
NA,TRBJ2-7,few,TRBV25-1,TGTGCCAGCAGTGGACGGACAGCCTACGAGCAGTACTTC,CASSGRTAYEQYF
NA,TRBJ2-2,NA,TRBV5-8,TGTGCCAGCAGCTTGAACAGAGTCACCGGGGAGCTGTTTTTT,CASSLNRVTGELFF
TRBD2,TRBJ2-3,few,TRBV9,TGTGCCAGCAGCCCCGGCCTGGGTCCCGTGGGGGGGATGAGGGGCACAGATACGCAGTATTTT,CASSPGLGPVGGMRGTDTQYF
NA,TRBJ1-6,NA,TRBV7-6,TGTGCCAGCAGCTTAACCCTGTCAGGGGCCTCACCCCTCCACTTT,CASSLTLSGASPLHF
NA,TRBJ1-2,few,TRBV5-1,TGCGCCAGCAGCTTGGGGGAGGATGGCTACACCTTC,CASSLGEDGYTF
TRBD1,TRBJ1-1,NA,TRBV7-2,TGTGCCAGCAGGACGCCCTGGGACAGGGGGTTTTTGAACACTGAAGCTTTCTTT,CASRTPWDRGFLNTEAFF
NA,TRBJ2-3,NA,TRBV27,TGTGCCAGCAGTTTACTTCCCGGAGTCCCAGATACGCAGTATTTT,CASSLLPGVPDTQYF
TRBD2,TRBJ2-7,once,TRBV7-2,TGTGCCAGCAGCTTCTCCGGGACTAGCGGTGTCTACGAGCAGTACTTC,CASSFSGTSGVYEQYF
TRBD2,TRBJ2-7,NA,TRBV5-6,TGTGCCAGCAGCGTCGGGACTAGCTACGAGCAGTACTTC,CASSVGTSYEQYF
NA,TRBJ2-7,NA,TRBV5-1,TGCGCCAGCAGCTTGACAGGCTACGAGCAGTACTTC,CASSLTGYEQYF
TRBD1,TRBJ2-5,NA,TRBV7-2,TGTGCCAGCAGCTTTGAGGGACAGGGGTTGTACCAAGAGACCCAGTACTTC,CASSFEGQGLYQETQYF
TRBD1,TRBJ1-1,NA,TRBV5-1,TGCGCCAGCAGCTCCACAGGGGGCCGGGGCACTGAAGCTTTCTTT,CASSSTGGRGTEAFF
NA,TRBJ1-4,NA,TRBV12-5,TGTGCTAGTGGTTTCCCCCCACAGGGAGGGAAACTGTTTTTT,CASGFPPQGGKLFF
TRBD1,TRBJ2-7,NA,TRBV9,TGTGCCAGCAGCGTAGCGGCAGGGGGCCTCTACGAGCAGTACTTC,CASSVAAGGLYEQYF
NA,TRBJ2-5,NA,TRBV2,TGTGCCAGAAAAGAGGCAGGGGAGGGTGAGAAGACCCAGTACTTC,CARKEAGEGEKTQYF
NA,TRBJ1-3,NA,TRBV6-5,TGTGCCAGCGAAGCGGGGGCCTCTGGAAACACCATATATTTT,CASEAGASGNTIYF
TRBD1,TRBJ2-5,NA,TRBV9,TGTGCCAGCAGCGTAGGAGACAGGGGGCCTCAAGAGACCCAGTACTTC,CASSVGDRGPQETQYF
NA,TRBJ2-5,NA,TRBV9,TGTGCCAGCAGCGTACGTTCTAGCGACAGAGGTGGGGAGACCCAGTACTTC,CASSVRSSDRGGETQYF
TRBD1,TRBJ2-5,NA,TRBV7-2,TGTGCCAGCAGCGGAGAAGGGACAGCCCAAGAGACCCAGTACTTC,CASSGEGTAQETQYF
TRBD2,TRBJ2-7,NA,TRBV5-1,TGCGCCAGCAGCCCGATGGGACTAGCGGGTGGGAGCTACGAGCAGTACTTC,CASSPMGLAGGSYEQYF
NA,TRBJ2-1,NA,TRBV5-6,TGTGCCAGCAGCTTGGGGCGGAGCTCCTACAATGAGCAGTTCTTC,CASSLGRSSYNEQFF
NA,TRBJ2-1,once,TRBV19,TGTGCCAGCAGTCCAGGACGGGGAAATGAGCAGTTCTTC,CASSPGRGNEQFF
TRBD2,TRBJ2-1,NA,TRBV4-1,TGCGCCAGCAGCCAAGAATTGGGGGGGAACAATGAGCAGTTCTTC,CASSQELGGNNEQFF
NA,TRBJ1-1,NA,TRBV9,TGTGCCAGCAGCGGCTACTCCGATTCGGGGACTGAAGCTTTCTTT,CASSGYSDSGTEAFF
NA,TRBJ2-1,NA,TRBV28,TGTGCCAGCAGGCCCGAGACAGGACACAATGAGCAGTTCTTC,CASRPETGHNEQFF
NA,TRBJ1-4,NA,TRBV30,TGTGCCTGGGGGAGGCAGGGGATTGAAAAACTGTTTTTT,CAWGRQGIEKLFF
NA,TRBJ1-5,NA,TRBV19,TGTGCCAGTAGTAAGGGGAATCAGCCCCAGCATTTT,CASSKGNQPQHF
NA,TRBJ2-5,NA,TRBV19,TGTGCCAGCGGACAGCAAGAGACCCAGTACTTC,CASGQQETQYF
NA,TRBJ2-5,NA,TRBV10-1,TGCGCCAGCAGTGCCCCGGAGGGCCCAGAGACCCAGTACTTC,CASSAPEGPETQYF
NA,TRBJ2-1,NA,TRBV19,TGTGCCAGTAGGTTTATTGGGGGGAAGTCCTACAATGAGCAGTTCTTC,CASRFIGGKSYNEQFF
NA,TRBJ2-7,NA,TRBV28,TGTGCCAGCAGTTTAAGCGTTCGACAGGTCTCCTACGAGCAGTACTTC,CASSLSVRQVSYEQYF
NA,TRBJ2-7,NA,TRBV5-1,TGCGCCAGCAGCTCTTTCGCAGGGGTCTCGGGGGAGCAGTACTTC,CASSSFAGVSGEQYF
NA,TRBJ1-4,NA,TRBV30,TGTGCCTGGAGTGATCCTAGTGGTGAAAAACTGTTTTTT,CAWSDPSGEKLFF
TRBD1,TRBJ2-1,NA,TRBV30,TGTGCCTGGAGGCCGGGACAGGCATACAATGAGCAGTTCTTC,CAWRPGQAYNEQFF
TRBD1,TRBJ2-7,NA,TRBV27,TGTGCCAGCAGCCCACGGGGACAGACCTCCTACGAGCAGTACTTC,CASSPRGQTSYEQYF
NA,TRBJ2-2,NA,TRBV12-3/TRBV12-4,TGTGCCAGCACCGACACAGGGCCCGGGGAGCTGTTTTTT,CASTDTGPGELFF
TRBD1,TRBJ2-7,NA,TRBV18,TGTGCCAGCTCCACTGGACAGGGAGGCTCCTACGAGCAGTACTTC,CASSTGQGGSYEQYF
TRBD1,TRBJ1-2,once,TRBV20-1,TGCAGTGCTAGCAGGGGGTATGGCTACACCTTC,CSASRGYGYTF
TRBD1,TRBJ2-4,NA,TRBV6-6,TGTGCCAGCACCTTTGACAGGGGGCGAGACATTCAGTACTTC,CASTFDRGRDIQYF
TRBD1,TRBJ2-1,few,TRBV19,TGTGCCAGTACCACAGTCCGACAGGGGCTCTCCTACAATGAGCAGTTCTTC,CASTTVRQGLSYNEQFF
NA,TRBJ1-1,NA,TRBV19,TGTGCCAGTATTCTGAGACAGAACACTGAAGCTTTCTTT,CASILRQNTEAFF
TRBD1,TRBJ1-2,few,TRBV6-5,TGTGCCAGCAGTTACACGGGACAGGGTTCTGGCTACACCTTC,CASSYTGQGSGYTF
TRBD1,TRBJ1-2,NA,TRBV18,TGTGCCAGCTCAAATAGGGGACAGCCTCATGATGGCTACACCTTC,CASSNRGQPHDGYTF
TRBD1,TRBJ1-2,NA,TRBV11-2,TGTGCCAGCAGCCGAATAAAGACAGGGTCGGATGGCTACACCTTC,CASSRIKTGSDGYTF
TRBD2,TRBJ2-7,NA,TRBV9,TGTGCCAGCAGCTTTAGCGGGAGTGGGTACGAGCAGTACTTC,CASSFSGSGYEQYF
TRBD2,TRBJ2-3,NA,TRBV6-1,TGTGCCAGCAGTGACAGCGGGGAGACAGATACGCAGTATTTT,CASSDSGETDTQYF
TRBD1,TRBJ1-1,NA,TRBV5-1,TGCGCCAGCACGACGACAGGGGGCAGGAGTACTGAAGCTTTCTTT,CASTTTGGRSTEAFF
NA,TRBJ2-6,NA,TRBV9,TGTGCCAGCAGCCCTCGACAGGTCTCTGGGGCCAACGTCCTGACTTTC,CASSPRQVSGANVLTF
TRBD2,TRBJ2-2,few,TRBV5-1,TGCGCCAGCAGCCCGGATGCGGGAGGAGGGACCGGGGAGCTGTTTTTT,CASSPDAGGGTGELFF
TRBD2,TRBJ2-1,NA,TRBV5-1,TGCGCCAGCACCCCGACTAGCGGGAGAGGTGAGCAGTTCTTC,CASTPTSGRGEQFF
NA,TRBJ2-3,NA,TRBV2,TGTGCCAGCAGTCCGGAGTCAGATACGCAGTATTTT,CASSPESDTQYF
TRBD2,TRBJ2-7,once,TRBV7-8,TGTGCCAGCAGCTTTGGACTAGCGGGAACGCAGTACTTC,CASSFGLAGTQYF
NA,TRBJ2-3,NA,TRBV11-2,TGTGCCAGCAGCGCAGGGAAGGATACGCAGTATTTT,CASSAGKDTQYF
NA,TRBJ2-7,NA,TRBV28,TGTGCCAGCGGATCCTTTACAGGGTCCGACCACGAGCAGTACTTC,CASGSFTGSDHEQYF
TRBD2,TRBJ2-3,NA,TRBV7-2,TGTGCCAGCAGCTTAGTAGGGACTATGTATAGCACAGATACGCAGTATTTT,CASSLVGTMYSTDTQYF
TRBD2,TRBJ2-1,once,TRBV4-3,TGCGCCAGCAGCTTGGGGAATGGAGCGGGAACCTACAATGAGCAGTTCTTC,CASSLGNGAGTYNEQFF
TRBD2,TRBJ2-7,NA,TRBV10-3,TGTGCCATCAGTGAGGGTAGCGGGAGATATTCCTACGAGCAGTACTTC,CAISEGSGRYSYEQYF
NA,TRBJ1-1,NA,TRBV7-9,TGTGCCAGCAGCTTAGCGCCCGGGGGAACTGAAGCTTTCTTT,CASSLAPGGTEAFF